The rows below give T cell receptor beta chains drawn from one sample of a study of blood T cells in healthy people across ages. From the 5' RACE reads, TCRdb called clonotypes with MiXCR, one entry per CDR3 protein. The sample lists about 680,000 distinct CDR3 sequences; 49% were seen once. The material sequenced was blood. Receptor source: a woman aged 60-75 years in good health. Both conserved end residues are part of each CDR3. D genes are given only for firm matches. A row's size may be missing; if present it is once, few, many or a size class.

CDR3: CASSLEGVWNEQFF; DNA: TGTGCCAGCAGCTTAGAAGGGGTATGGAATGAGCAGTTCTTC; length: 14; D: NA; V: TRBV7-3; J: TRBJ2-1; size: NA
CDR3: CSVEGGGPSLKQYF; DNA: TGCAGCGTTGAGGGGGGAGGGCCGTCCCTCAAGCAGTACTTC; length: 14; D: TRBD2; V: TRBV29-1; J: TRBJ2-4; size: few
CDR3: CSVALAGELYEQFF; DNA: TGCAGCGTAGCACTAGCGGGAGAACTCTACGAGCAGTTCTTC; length: 14; D: TRBD2; V: TRBV29-1; J: TRBJ2-1; size: NA
CDR3: CSARSGGQASYEQYF; DNA: TGCAGTGCCAGATCAGGGGGCCAGGCTTCCTACGAGCAGTACTTC; length: 15; D: TRBD1; V: TRBV20-1; J: TRBJ2-7; size: few
CDR3: CASSPWGEQYF; DNA: TGTGCCAGCAGTCCCTGGGGCGAGCAGTACTTC; length: 11; D: NA; V: TRBV28; J: TRBJ2-7; size: NA
CDR3: CASSYGTPQKTQYF; DNA: TGTGCCAGCAGCTACGGGACTCCACAAAAGACCCAGTACTTC; length: 14; D: NA; V: TRBV7-2; J: TRBJ2-5; size: NA
CDR3: CASSLRPGGAPNTQYF; DNA: TGTGCCAGCAGTTTGCGCCCAGGGGGCGCGCCGAATACGCAGTATTTT; length: 16; D: TRBD1; V: TRBV28; J: TRBJ2-3; size: NA
CDR3: CASSEAWTANTDTQYF; DNA: TGTGCCAGCAGTGAAGCTTGGACGGCTAACACGGATACGCAGTATTTT; length: 16; D: NA; V: TRBV2; J: TRBJ2-3; size: NA
CDR3: CATSRGTGGAGFSQETQYF; DNA: TGTGCCACCAGCAGAGGGACAGGGGGCGCGGGGTTTTCGCAAGAGACCCAGTACTTC; length: 19; D: TRBD1; V: TRBV15; J: TRBJ2-5; size: NA
CDR3: CASSLGGSNYEQYF; DNA: TGTGCCAGCAGTTTAGGCGGGAGTAACTATGAGCAGTACTTC; length: 14; D: TRBD2; V: TRBV7-2; J: TRBJ2-7; size: few
CDR3: CSVVVGGYNEQFF; DNA: TGCAGCGTCGTCGTCGGGGGGTACAATGAGCAGTTCTTC; length: 13; D: TRBD2; V: TRBV29-1; J: TRBJ2-1; size: NA